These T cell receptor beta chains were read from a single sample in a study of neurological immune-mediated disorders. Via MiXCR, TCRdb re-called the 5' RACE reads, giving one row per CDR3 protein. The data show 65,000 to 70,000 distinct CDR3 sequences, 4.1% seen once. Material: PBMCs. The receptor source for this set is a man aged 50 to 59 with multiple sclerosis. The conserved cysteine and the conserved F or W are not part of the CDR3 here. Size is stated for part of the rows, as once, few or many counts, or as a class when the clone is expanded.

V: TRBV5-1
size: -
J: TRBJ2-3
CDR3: ASSSIGGQVTDTQY

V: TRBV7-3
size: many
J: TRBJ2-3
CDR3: ASSAGGGPGDTQY

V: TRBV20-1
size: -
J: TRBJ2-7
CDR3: SATRTGVNEQY

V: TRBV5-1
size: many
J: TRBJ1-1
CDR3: ASSLEGATEAF

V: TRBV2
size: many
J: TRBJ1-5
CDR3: ASSGTGNQPQH

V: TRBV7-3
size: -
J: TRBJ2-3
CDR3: ASSQGAGRADTQY

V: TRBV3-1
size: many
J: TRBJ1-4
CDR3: ASSPRGQGNEKLF

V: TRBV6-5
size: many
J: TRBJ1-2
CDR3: ASSLQGARNYGYT

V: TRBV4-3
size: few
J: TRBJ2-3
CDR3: ASSGAGGTDTQY

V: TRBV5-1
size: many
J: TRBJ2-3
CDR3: ASSLRTKEDTQY

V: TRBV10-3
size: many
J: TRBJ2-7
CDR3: AISEPGQGRTGEQY

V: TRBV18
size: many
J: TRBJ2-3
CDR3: ASSPNGQGSDTQY

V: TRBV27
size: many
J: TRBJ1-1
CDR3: ASSTDTNTEAF

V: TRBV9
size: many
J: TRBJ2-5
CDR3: ASSVGAGGPQETQY

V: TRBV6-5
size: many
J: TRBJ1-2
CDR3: ASSSLAGAYGYT

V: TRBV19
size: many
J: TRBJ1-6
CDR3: ASSSVGSPLH

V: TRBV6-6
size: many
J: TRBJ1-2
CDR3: ASSRGADGYT

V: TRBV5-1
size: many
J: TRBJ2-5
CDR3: ASSFSGTRQETQY

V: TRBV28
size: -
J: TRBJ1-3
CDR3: ASSLESTGRLSGKTIY

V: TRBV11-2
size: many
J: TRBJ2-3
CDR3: ASSFFSTDTQY

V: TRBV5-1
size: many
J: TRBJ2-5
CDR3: ASSLRGIETQY

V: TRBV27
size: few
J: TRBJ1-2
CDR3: ASSLTGSNGYT

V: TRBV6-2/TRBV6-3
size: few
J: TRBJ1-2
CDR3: ASSTTGGFQAYGYT

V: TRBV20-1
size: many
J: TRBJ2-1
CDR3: SARDMYGTSSYNEQF

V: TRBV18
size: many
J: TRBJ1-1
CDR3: ASSPVLVNGQNVAF

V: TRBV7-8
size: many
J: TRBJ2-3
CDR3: ASSLGIQTDTQY

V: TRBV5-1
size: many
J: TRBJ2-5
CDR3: ASSLQDQVRETQY

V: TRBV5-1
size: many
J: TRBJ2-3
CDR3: ASSLARTDTQY

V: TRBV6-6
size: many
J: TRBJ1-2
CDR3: ASSARPALPGGYT

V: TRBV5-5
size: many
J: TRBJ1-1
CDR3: ASSLDRGKTEAF

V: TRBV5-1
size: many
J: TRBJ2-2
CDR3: ASSWDTTNTGELF

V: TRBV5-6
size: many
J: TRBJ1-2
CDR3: ASSLMQATSYGYT

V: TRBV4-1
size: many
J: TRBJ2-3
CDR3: ASSQVGVGTDTQY

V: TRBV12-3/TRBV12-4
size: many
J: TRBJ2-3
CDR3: ASSSGTGTSTDTQY

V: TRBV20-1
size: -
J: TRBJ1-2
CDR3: RGEGPNGYT

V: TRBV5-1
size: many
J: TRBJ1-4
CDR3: ASRALNEKLF

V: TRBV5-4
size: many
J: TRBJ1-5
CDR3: ASSVNLNQPQH

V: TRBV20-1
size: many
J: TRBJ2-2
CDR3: SARSLPGAGELF

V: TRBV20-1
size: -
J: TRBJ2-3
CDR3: SASGAGGQADTQY

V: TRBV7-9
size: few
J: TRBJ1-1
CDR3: ASSPRAGMNTEAF

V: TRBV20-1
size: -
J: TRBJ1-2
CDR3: SARIIYYGYT

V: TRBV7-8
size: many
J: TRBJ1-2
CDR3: ASSWGTGRGYT

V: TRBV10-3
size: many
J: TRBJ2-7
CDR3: AISEPGTTYEQY

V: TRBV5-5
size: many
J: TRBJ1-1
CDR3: ASSLGIRGGLNTEAF

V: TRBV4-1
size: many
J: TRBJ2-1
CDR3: ASSRHSGNEQF

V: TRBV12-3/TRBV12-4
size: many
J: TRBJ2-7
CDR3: ASSETGENEQY

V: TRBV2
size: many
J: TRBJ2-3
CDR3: ASREPLAGGWDTQY